Below are 13 T cell receptor beta chains sequenced from a single sample in a study of identical twins. TCRdb ran MiXCR on the 5' RACE reads and lists one entry per CDR3 protein. Of just over 500,000 distinct CDR3 sequences listed, approximately 22% are singletons. The same sample was also used in a study of T cells expressing NK-cell markers.

The specimen was CD4+ T cells sorted from blood. These receptors were collected from a woman between 18 and 29 years old in good health.

The genes are TRBV16 and TRBJ1-1; possible D gene TRBD1, 5 bases. The CDR3 sequence is 15 residues long. V was cut by 3 bases and J by 1 base, with 12 bases left in between. Germline CDR1 is KGHSY and CDR2 is FQNENV. The CDR3 region is CASSHLDRKNTEAFF. CDR3 bases: TGTGCCAGCAGCCACTTAGACAGAAAGAACACTGAAGCTTTCTTT.

This clonotype was recorded a few times. The chain links TRBV7-9 to TRBJ2-4, with a weak D call TRBD1 (5 bases). The CDR3 runs to 17 residues. Deletions cut 1 base from V and 0 bases from J, with 13 bases between. The V gene's germline CDR1 is SEHNR and CDR2 FQNEAQ (reference sequence). CDR3 in amino acids: CASSLDMTDLAKNIQYF. CDR3 coding DNA: TGTGCCAGCAGCTTAGATATGACAGACCTAGCCAAAAACATTCAGTACTTC.

J is TRBJ2-7 and V is TRBV12-3 or TRBV12-4; tentatively, D is TRBD1 (6 bases). This CDR3 spans 14 amino acids. Trimming cost V 5 bases and J 0 bases, with 11 bases left between them. In DNA, the CDR3 is TGTGCCAGCAGTCCCCGACAGGTCTCCTACGAGCAGTACTTC. As protein: CASSPRQVSYEQYF.

V gene TRBV6-2 or TRBV6-3 combines with J gene TRBJ2-5, with 7 bases that match TRBD1. This CDR3 region has 14 residues. V was pared by 6 bases and J by 4 bases, with 8 bases of the junction left unmatched. The germline gives CDR1 MNHEY, CDR2 SVGEGT. The CDR3 coding sequence is TGTGCCAGCAGCCACAGGGGATTAGGAGAGACCCAGTACTTC. Translation: CASSHRGLGETQYF.

The table lists this clonotype with many counts. The chain combines TRBV3-1 with TRBJ1-2; D not certain. V dropped 3 bases and J dropped 4 bases, with 15 bases sitting between them. Looked up from germline, CDR1 is LGHDT and CDR2 is YNNKEL (reference sequence). This CDR3 has 15 amino acids. The CDR3 loop is CASSHLSPDLYGYTF. CDR3 coding DNA: TGTGCCAGCAGCCACCTTAGTCCGGATCTCTATGGCTACACCTTC.

The rearrangement uses TRBV24-1 and TRBJ2-3; 10 bases align to TRBD1. J was trimmed by 4 bases and V by 2 bases; bases with no gene match: 5. Germline V gives CDR1 KGHDR, CDR2 SFDVKD. The CDR3 spans 16 residues. CDR3 coding DNA: TGTGCCACCAGTGATTCGGGACAGGGGTTGGCAGATACGCAGTATTTT. It translates to CATSDSGQGLADTQYF.

The gene calls are TRBV5-6 and TRBJ2-5; 7 bases agree with TRBD2. J lost 0 bases, V lost 2 bases, and 13 bases had no gene match. Germline V gene lookup returns CDR1 SGHDT and CDR2 YYEEEE. The CDR3 loop spans 18 amino acids. This CDR3 reads CASSFMFKERGYQETQYF. The CDR3 DNA follows: TGTGCCAGCAGCTTTATGTTCAAAGAGCGGGGTTACCAAGAGACCCAGTACTTC.

This sequence joins TRBV29-1 and TRBJ1-1, with no clear D. Between the trimmed V and J ends, which lost 8 bases and 3 bases, there was a span of 10 bases. Germline values: CDR1 SQVTM, CDR2 ANQGSEA. The CDR3 is 11 residues long. In DNA, the CDR3 is TGCAGCTCTCAGGTTTACACTGAAGCTTTCTTT. Protein: CSSQVYTEAFF.

There are a few counts of this clonotype. This chain uses TRBV20-1 with TRBJ1-4; TRBD1 matches 7 bases. After removal of 3 bases from V and 0 bases from J, the junction contained 4 bases not matched to a gene. Germline loops: CDR1 DFQATT, CDR2 SNEGSKA (reference sequence). CDR3 length: 15 residues. The CDR3 protein is CSARPTGATNEKLFF. Written as DNA, the CDR3 is TGCAGTGCTAGGCCTACAGGGGCAACTAATGAAAAACTGTTTTTT.

This clonotype was seen at least ten times. V gene TRBV29-1 combines with J gene TRBJ2-5; possibly TRBD1 for D (6 bases). CDR1 and CDR2 (germline): SQVTM, ANQGSEA. The CDR3 extends over 12 amino acids. The V end was cut by 6 bases, the J end by 4 bases, with 12 bases between. The CDR3 is CSVGALGETQYF. In DNA, the CDR3 is TGCAGCGTGGGGGCCCTTGGAGAGACCCAGTACTTC.

This chain connects TRBV5-6 to TRBJ2-3; D gene ambiguous. Germline V gives CDR1 SGHDT, CDR2 YYEEEE. Trimming took 2 bases from V and 6 from J, leaving 10 bases between them. The CDR3 extends over 13 amino acids. The CDR3 DNA reads as TGTGCCAGCAGCTTTACTACCAGGGATACGCAGTATTTT. Its translation: CASSFTTRDTQYF. The variable domain in full, completed from reference TRBV5-6 and TRBJ2-3, reads DAGVTQSPTHLIKTRGQQVTLRCSPKSGHDTVSWYQQALGQGPQFIFQYYEEEERQRGNFPDRFSGHQFPNYSSELNVNALLLGDSALYLCASSFTTRDTQYFGPGTRLTVL.

This clonotype was observed a few times. The J gene is TRBJ2-1, the V gene TRBV10-3, with 7 bases aligning to TRBD1. This CDR3 is built from 16 residues. Trimming removed 0 bases from V and 6 bases from J; junction bases left unmatched: 8. Germline-derived CDR1 and CDR2 are ENHRY and SYGVKD. The CDR3 nucleotides are TGTGCCATCAGTGAGTCGAACAGGGGCGTGAGCAATGAGCAGTTCTTC. It is translated as CAISESNRGVSNEQFF.

The chain couples TRBV19 to TRBJ2-4; 15 positions agree with TRBD2. V gave up 3 bases and J gave up 2 bases; unmatched junction bases: 2. The CDR3 contains 17 residues. Germline V gene lookup returns CDR1 LNHDA and CDR2 SQIVND (reference sequence). The CDR3 nucleotides are TGTGCCAGTAGTATGGGACTAGCGGGAGGATCCAAAAACATTCAGTACTTC. It is translated as CASSMGLAGGSKNIQYF.